This T cell receptor beta chain was recovered during a study of blood T cell repertoires in COVID-19. Study overall: PBMCs, B-cell-depleted T cells, or T cells were the source of the cDNA or gDNA that made up the material.

The assay was immunoSEQ multiplex PCR, and TCRdb's table has in-frame clones only and misses some. Of 150,000 or so clones listed, roughly 89% are singletons. In terms of age and location, participants ranged from about 18 to 100 years and lived in about 25 US areas. Allocation to cohorts depended on clinical history reported by the participants. This CDR3 contains 13 residues. Trimming removed 3 bases from V and 2 bases from J; junction bases left unmatched: 1. CDR1 and CDR2 (germline): SGHNT, YYREEE (reference sequence). The chain couples TRBV5-4 to TRBJ2-7; 8 bases fit TRBD2. Sequencing input: PBMCs or T cells enriched from blood (not recorded which). The TCR was taken from a woman aged 45-65 years who had been exposed to COVID-19. CDR3 amino acids: CASSSGGPYEQYF. The CDR3 bases are TGTGCCAGCAGCTCGGGGGGGCCCTACGAGCAGTACTTC.